The entry that follows covers one T cell receptor beta chain sequence. Its specificity is not known. These data are taken from a study of shared clonotypes between healthy human individuals. Study results and caveats: Estimated richness values were generally larger in naive subsets than in memory subsets.

The assay was immunoSEQ multiplex PCR, and TCRdb's table has in-frame clones only and misses some. The table records roughly 720,000 clones, less than 95% of them present only once. There are 14 residues in the CDR3. Germline V CDR1 and CDR2: SGHAT, FQNNGV. V was pared by 3 bases and J by 3 bases, with 2 bases of the junction left unmatched. The rearrangement links TRBV11-2 to TRBJ2-7; 10 bases map to TRBD1. Sequencing used memory CD8+ T cells from PBMCs. The sample's subset: CD45RO+ cells pooled with CCR7-negative TemRA cells. The clonotype was recovered from a young man in good health. Some clones in this sample may be carry-over from other donors' samples. The CDR3 reads CASSFRDRGYEQYF. Here the CDR3 DNA reads TGTGCCAGCAGCTTCCGGGACAGGGGCTACGAGCAGTACTTC.